This record covers a single TCR beta chain. Its antigen is not known. Germline CDR1 reads LNHDA; CDR2 reads SQIVND (reference sequence). V lost 5 bases to trimming and J lost 5 bases; unmatched junction nucleotides: 3. This CDR3 spans 14 amino acids. The PCR made use of 60 Vbeta and 13 Jbeta primers. This table comes from immunoSEQ multiplex PCR, and its TCRdb copy is limited to in-frame clones, with some not included. The repertoire consists of around 120,000 clones, with 70% to 85% occurring once and the leading ten covering approximately 10%. This entry is derived from a study of cytomegalovirus exposure and HLA in healthy donors. Study-wide points: Specific recognition of CMV antigens was confirmed in vitro for a few chains (all CMV-associated). It was reported that the classifier diagnosed cytomegalovirus status with high specificity and sensitivity in both the original and validation cohorts. Solely CMV serostatus was available to characterize immune exposure.

Sequencing was performed on PBMCs. The genes are TRBV19 and TRBJ1-5; 10 bases fit TRBD1. The source of this sequence is a woman aged 45-59 years in good health and CMV-seropositive. The CDR3 DNA reads TGTGCCAGTAGTCGGACAGGGGGAGATCAGCCCCAGCATTTT. Its protein is CASSRTGGDQPQHF.